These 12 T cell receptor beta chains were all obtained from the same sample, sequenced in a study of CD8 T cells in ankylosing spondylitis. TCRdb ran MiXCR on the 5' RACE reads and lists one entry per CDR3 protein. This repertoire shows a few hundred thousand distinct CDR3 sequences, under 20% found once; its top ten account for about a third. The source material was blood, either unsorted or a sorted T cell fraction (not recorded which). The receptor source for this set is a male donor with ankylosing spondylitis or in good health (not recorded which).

The CDR3 reads CSARGRTGGSTDTQYF. The CDR3 nucleotides are TGCAGTGCTAGGGGACGGACAGGGGGAAGCACAGATACGCAGTATTTT. This chain links TRBV20-1 with TRBJ2-3; 10 bases agree with TRBD1. CDR1 DFQATT and CDR2 SNEGSKA come from the germline V gene (reference sequence). V shed 3 bases and J 0 bases; nucleotides not matched to a gene: 6. The CDR3 runs to 16 residues.

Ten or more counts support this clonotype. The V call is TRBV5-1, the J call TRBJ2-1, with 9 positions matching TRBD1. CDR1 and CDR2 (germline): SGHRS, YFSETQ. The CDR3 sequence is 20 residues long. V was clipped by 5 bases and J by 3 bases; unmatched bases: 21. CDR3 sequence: CASSSILEPETGGNYNEQFF. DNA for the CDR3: TGCGCCAGCAGTTCGATCTTGGAGCCCGAAACAGGGGGCAACTACAATGAGCAGTTCTTC.

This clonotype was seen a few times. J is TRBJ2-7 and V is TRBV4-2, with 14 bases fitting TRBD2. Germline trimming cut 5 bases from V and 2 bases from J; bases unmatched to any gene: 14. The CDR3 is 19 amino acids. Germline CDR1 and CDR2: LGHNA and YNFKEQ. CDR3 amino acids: CASSSSGTSGSGRPYEQYF. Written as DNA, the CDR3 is TGTGCCAGCAGCAGTTCCGGGACTAGCGGGAGCGGCCGACCCTACGAGCAGTACTTC.

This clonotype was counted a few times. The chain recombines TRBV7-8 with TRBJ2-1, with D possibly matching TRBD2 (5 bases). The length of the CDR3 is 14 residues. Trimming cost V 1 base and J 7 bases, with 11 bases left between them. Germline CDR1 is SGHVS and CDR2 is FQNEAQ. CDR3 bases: TGTGCCAGCAGCTTAGAGGTAGCGCGGAATGAGCAGTTCTTC. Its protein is CASSLEVARNEQFF.

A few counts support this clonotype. The CDR3 loop reads CASSFGTSGANVLTF. The CDR3 coding sequence is TGTGCCAGCAGTTTTGGGACCTCTGGGGCCAACGTCCTGACTTTC. This chain uses TRBV27 with TRBJ2-6; D possibly matches TRBD1 or TRBD2 (5 bases each). CDR1 MNHEY and CDR2 SMNVEV come from the germline V gene (reference sequence). V lost 3 bases and J lost 0, with 6 bases in between. The CDR3 is 15 residues long. Full variable domain (remainder filled in from reference TRBV27 and TRBJ2-6): EAQVTQNPRYLITVTGKKLTVTCSQNMNHEYMSWYRQDPGLGLRQIYYSMNVEVTDKGDVPEGYKVSRKEKRNFPLILESPSPNQTSLYFCASSFGTSGANVLTFGAGSRLTVL.

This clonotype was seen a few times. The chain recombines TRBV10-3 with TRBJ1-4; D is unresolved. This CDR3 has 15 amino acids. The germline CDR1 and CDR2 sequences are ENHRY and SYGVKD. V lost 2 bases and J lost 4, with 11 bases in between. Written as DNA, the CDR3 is TGTGCCATCAGTGAGGGCGACAACCATAATGAAAAACTGTTTTTT. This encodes CAISEGDNHNEKLFF.

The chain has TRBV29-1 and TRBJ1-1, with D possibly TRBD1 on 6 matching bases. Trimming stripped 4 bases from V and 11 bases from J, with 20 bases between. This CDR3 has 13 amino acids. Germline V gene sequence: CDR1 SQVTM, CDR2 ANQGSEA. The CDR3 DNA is TGCAGCGTTGTCGGGGGGCACAGCGACCTTGCTTTCTTT. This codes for CSVVGGHSDLAFF.

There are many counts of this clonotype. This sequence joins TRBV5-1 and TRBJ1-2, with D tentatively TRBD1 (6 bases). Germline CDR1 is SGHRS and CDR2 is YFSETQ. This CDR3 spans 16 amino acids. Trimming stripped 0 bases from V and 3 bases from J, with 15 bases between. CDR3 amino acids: CASSLGPGDQDYGYTF. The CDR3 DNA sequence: TGCGCCAGCAGCTTGGGGCCAGGGGATCAGGACTATGGCTACACCTTC.

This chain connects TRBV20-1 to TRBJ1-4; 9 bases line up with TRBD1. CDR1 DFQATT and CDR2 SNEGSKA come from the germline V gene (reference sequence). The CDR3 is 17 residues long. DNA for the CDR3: TGCAGAGAAAACCGGGACAGGGCTCGTCTAAGTTATGAAAAACTGTTTTTT. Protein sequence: CRENRDRARLSYEKLFF.

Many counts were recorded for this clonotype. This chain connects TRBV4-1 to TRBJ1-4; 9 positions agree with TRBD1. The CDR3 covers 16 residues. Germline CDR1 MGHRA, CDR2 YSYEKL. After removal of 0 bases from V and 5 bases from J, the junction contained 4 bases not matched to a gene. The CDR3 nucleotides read TGCGCCAGCAGCCAAGACTACGGGACAGGGAATGAAAAACTGTTTTTT. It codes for CASSQDYGTGNEKLFF.

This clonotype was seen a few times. The CDR3 loop is CAIMQDHGNTIYF. The DNA of the CDR3 is TGTGCCATCATGCAAGATCATGGAAACACCATATATTTT. The V call is TRBV15, the J call TRBJ1-3, with D unresolved. The germline V gene has CDR1 LNHNV and CDR2 YYDKDF (reference sequence). V was shortened by 10 bases and J by 3 bases, with 13 bases between the two germline ends. CDR3 size: 13 residues.

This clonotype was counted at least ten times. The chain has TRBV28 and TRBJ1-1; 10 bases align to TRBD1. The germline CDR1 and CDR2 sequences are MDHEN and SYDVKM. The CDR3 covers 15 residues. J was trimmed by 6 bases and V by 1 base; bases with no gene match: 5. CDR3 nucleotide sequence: TGTGCCAGCAGTTTATCCGGGACAGGGGACCCTGAAGCTTTCTTT. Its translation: CASSLSGTGDPEAFF.